A selection of T cell receptor beta chains follows, all from one sample in a study of PD-L1 blockade in urothelial cancer. Sequenced by immunoSEQ multiplex PCR; TCRdb stores in-frame clones only, minus some. The sample lists more than 45,000 clones; roughly 80% were seen once. Sequences were derived from PBMCs, sampled around atezolizumab (anti-PD-L1) treatment. All receptors come from a man between 65 and 79 years old with urothelial cancer. The CDR3 runs from the conserved cysteine through the conserved F or W. A D gene is named only where the DNA matches it firmly. The listing skips clone size in some rows; elsewhere it reads once, few, many or a size class.

J gene | clone size | D gene | V gene | CDR3 protein | CDR3 DNA
TRBJ1-1 | - | TRBD1 | TRBV7-3 | CASSPTLDRRSAEAFF | TGTGCCAGCAGCCCAACCCTGGACAGGCGAAGCGCTGAAGCTTTCTTT
TRBJ2-4 | - | TRBD2 | TRBV7-2 | CASSSGPTSSKNIQYF | TGTGCCAGCAGCTCCGGCCCGACTAGCAGCAAAAACATTCAGTACTTC
TRBJ1-2 | - | TRBD1 | TRBV18 | CASSPPGTGNYGYTF | TGTGCCAGCTCACCACCCGGGACAGGGAACTATGGCTACACCTTC
TRBJ2-7 | - | TRBD2 | TRBV7-2 | CASSWRAGGGYEQYF | TGTGCCAGCAGCTGGAGAGCGGGAGGAGGCTACGAGCAGTACTTC
TRBJ1-3 | few | - | TRBV11-3 | CASSLRGVSGNTIYF | TGTGCCAGCAGCCTAAGAGGAGTTTCTGGAAACACCATATATTTT
TRBJ2-1 | - | TRBD2 | TRBV18 | CASSPRLGGVEQFF | TGTGCCAGCTCACCACGCCTCGGGGGGGTTGAGCAGTTCTTC
TRBJ1-1 | - | - | TRBV7-2 | CASSFYREGTEAFF | TGTGCCAGCAGCTTTTACAGGGAGGGGACTGAAGCTTTCTTT
TRBJ2-3 | - | TRBD2 | TRBV5-8 | CASSFELSGRGDTQYF | TGTGCCAGCAGCTTCGAGCTCAGCGGGAGGGGAGATACGCAGTATTTT
TRBJ1-5 | - | - | TRBV6-1 | CAARWNQGSNQPQHF | TGTGCCGCCCGGTGGAACCAGGGTTCCAATCAGCCCCAGCATTTT
TRBJ2-7 | - | TRBD1 | TRBV30 | CAWSKRGTGSYEQYF | TGTGCCTGGAGTAAGCGCGGGACAGGGTCCTACGAGCAGTACTTC
TRBJ2-7 | - | - | TRBV5-4 | CASSLDGGFGDEQYF | TGTGCCAGCAGCTTGGACGGGGGTTTCGGGGACGAGCAGTACTTC
TRBJ1-2 | - | - | TRBV28 | CASSLRRYGYTF | TGTGCCAGCAGTTTAAGGAGATATGGCTACACCTTC
TRBJ1-3 | few | - | TRBV4-2 | CASSPRGPSGNTIYF | TGTGCCAGCAGCCCCAGGGGCCCATCTGGAAACACCATATATTTT
TRBJ2-1 | - | TRBD1 | TRBV27 | CASSSRTGGLLSYNEQFF | TGTGCCAGCAGTTCTCGGACAGGGGGCCTTCTCTCCTACAATGAGCAGTTCTTC